The 9 T cell receptor beta chains in this list originate from one sample, sequenced in a study of T cell repertoires in ileal Crohn's disease. Profiling relied on immunoSEQ multiplex PCR, and the TCRdb table lists in-frame clones only, not all of them. This table has about 12,000 clones, 80% to 85% appearing once. Time point of the sample: neoterminal ileum biopsy at postoperative endoscopy, about 6 months after surgery. Sequenced input: ileal tissue. Receptors were obtained from an adult with Crohn's disease.

This clone was seen only once. This chain uses TRBV4-2 with TRBJ2-5; D possibly corresponds to TRBD2 (7 bases). The J call may be incorrect, as the DNA end agrees better with TRBJ2-7. CDR1 and CDR2 from the germline V gene are LGHNA and YNFKEQ. The CDR3 extends over 18 amino acids. The CDR3 DNA reads TGTGCCAGCAGCCAAAGGGGGGGTACAGGGTTTGGATTCTACGAGCAGTACTTC. Translation gives CASSQRGGTGFGFYEQYF.

The chain couples TRBV7-2 to TRBJ2-3; D remains ambiguous. Germline values: CDR1 SGHTA, CDR2 FQGNSA. The CDR3 runs to 13 residues. Trimming cost V 1 base and J 4 bases, with 6 bases left between them. The chain's CDR3 is CASSLEIADTQYF. DNA of the CDR3: TGTGCCAGCAGCTTAGAAATAGCAGATACGCAGTATTTT.

The genes are TRBV4-2 and TRBJ1-3; D unclear. The germline CDR1 and CDR2 sequences are LGHNA and YNFKEQ. The CDR3 runs to 16 residues. The germline V and J ends were trimmed by 0 bases and 4 bases, with 13 bases remaining between them. The DNA of the CDR3 is TGTGCCAGCAGCCAAGATCTTGTCACAGCCGGAAACACCATATATTTT. Residues: CASSQDLVTAGNTIYF.

The J gene is TRBJ1-1, the V gene TRBV5-1; possible D gene TRBD1, 5 bases. The CDR3 contains 14 residues. Germline V gives CDR1 SGHRS, CDR2 YFSETQ. V gave up 0 bases and J gave up 5 bases, with 11 bases separating them. Written as DNA, the CDR3 is TGCGCCAGCAGCTTGGAAGGGGAGGGGACTGAAGCTTTCTTT. It encodes CASSLEGEGTEAFF.

This chain joins TRBV11-3 and TRBJ2-5, with a weak D call TRBD1 (5 bases). Germline values: CDR1 SGHNT, CDR2 YENEEA. This CDR3 comprises 14 residues. Trimming shortened V by 0 bases and J by 5 bases, and 10 bases separated the two germline ends. CDR3 DNA sequence: TGTGCCAGCAGCTTAGACAGTGGGGCGGAGACCCAGTACTTC. Its translation: CASSLDSGAETQYF.

The gene calls are TRBV2 and TRBJ1-2; 7 bases line up with TRBD1. V gave up 10 bases and J gave up 7 bases; unmatched junction bases: 12. CDR1 is SNHLY, CDR2 FYNNEI, per germline. The CDR3 extends over 13 amino acids. The CDR3 protein is CATTGEVGFGYTF. Written as DNA, the CDR3 is TGTGCCACCACAGGGGAAGTCGGGTTTGGCTACACCTTC.

The V and J genes are TRBV11-3 and TRBJ2-7; 8 bases line up with TRBD2. CDR1 and CDR2 from the germline V gene are SGHNT and YENEEA. Unmatched junction bases numbered 10, after V lost 5 bases and J lost 4 bases. The CDR3 has 15 amino acids. Written as DNA, the CDR3 is TGTGCCAGCAGCGCTCCACCCGGGGGGGTGTACGAGCAGTACTTC. Encoded protein: CASSAPPGGVYEQYF.

This clone turned up a few times. The V and J genes are TRBV11-2 and TRBJ2-1; TRBD2 matches 13 bases. V lost 1 base to trimming and J lost 6 bases; unmatched junction nucleotides: 3. Looked up from germline, CDR1 is SGHAT and CDR2 is FQNNGV. CDR3 length: 16 amino acids. CDR3 protein: CASSLGTSGRSNEQFF. The CDR3 DNA reads TGTGCCAGCAGCTTAGGGACTAGCGGGAGATCCAATGAGCAGTTCTTC.

The V gene is TRBV2, the J gene TRBJ2-5; D is possibly TRBD2 (5 bases). This CDR3 is 13 amino acids long. Trimming stripped 7 bases from V and 7 bases from J, with 16 bases between. Germline V lookup: CDR1 SNHLY, CDR2 FYNNEI. This chain's CDR3 is CASTGPSGGTQYF. CDR3 bases: TGTGCCAGCACTGGACCCTCCGGAGGGACCCAGTACTTC.